Each of the 10 T cell receptor beta chains below was sequenced from the same sample in a study of blood T cell repertoires in COVID-19. Clones were read by immunoSEQ multiplex PCR, and TCRdb kept only the in-frame ones, dropping some. This table has 200,000 to 250,000 clones, approximately 90% appearing once. Sequenced: peripheral blood. These receptors all come from an elderly man with acute or convalescent COVID-19.

The CDR3 spells CASRRRQGTYEQYF. The CDR3 DNA reads TGTGCCAGCCGACGGCGCCAGGGCACCTACGAGCAGTACTTC. The gene calls are TRBV2 and TRBJ2-7, with a possible D match to TRBD1 (5 bases). V lost 8 bases, J lost 2 bases, and 16 bases lay in between. Germline V gives CDR1 SNHLY, CDR2 FYNNEI. There are 14 residues in the CDR3.

The genes are TRBV12-3 or TRBV12-4 and TRBJ2-7; D remains unclear. The V and J ends lost 3 bases and 6 bases respectively, with 12 bases between them. The CDR3 sequence is 13 residues long. The CDR3 is CASSLADRGEQYF. The CDR3 DNA follows: TGTGCCAGCAGTTTGGCTGATAGAGGCGAGCAGTACTTC.

This chain connects TRBV6-5 to TRBJ2-1; TRBD1 is a possible D gene (6 bases). This CDR3 comprises 13 residues. Trimming cost V 6 bases and J 2 bases, with 8 bases left between them. The V gene's germline CDR1 is MNHEY and CDR2 SVGAGI. CDR3: CASREGAYNEQFF. The CDR3 nucleotides read TGTGCCAGCAGAGAGGGGGCCTACAATGAGCAGTTCTTC.

This clone was detected only once. This chain uses TRBV5-1 with TRBJ2-7; the D is unclear. Germline CDR1 reads SGHRS; CDR2 reads YFSETQ. V was cut by 1 base and J by 3 bases, with 5 bases left in between. This CDR3 region has 12 residues. The CDR3 nucleotides are TGCGCCAGCAGCTTGACTCTCTACGAGCAGTACTTC. Translated, it gives CASSLTLYEQYF. Looking up the rest from reference TRBV5-1 and TRBJ2-7 gives the full variable domain: KAGVTQTPRYLIKTRGQQVTLSCSPISGHRSVSWYQQTPGQGLQFLFEYFSETQRNKGNFPGRFSGRQFSNSRSEMNVSTLELGDSALYLCASSLTLYEQYFGPGTRLTVT.

The chain uses TRBV11-2 and TRBJ1-4; D gene uncertain. Germline assignment: CDR1 SGHAT and CDR2 FQNNGV. CDR3 length: 16 amino acids. The V and J ends lost 1 base and 0 bases respectively, with 9 bases between them. The CDR3 DNA is TGTGCCAGCAGCTTAGGAGCGCATGCAACTAATGAAAAACTGTTTTTT. Protein product: CASSLGAHATNEKLFF.

The chain couples TRBV19 to TRBJ2-3; tentative D call: TRBD2 (6 bases). The CDR3 sequence is 14 residues long. The V end lost 8 bases, the J end lost 0 bases, and 12 bases lay between the germline ends. The germline V gene encodes CDR1 LNHDA and CDR2 SQIVND (reference sequence). CDR3 protein: CASAGLISTDTQYF. CDR3 coding DNA: TGTGCCAGTGCGGGGCTTATTAGCACAGATACGCAGTATTTT.

The V and J genes are TRBV15 and TRBJ2-3; 13 nucleotides match TRBD2. With V trimmed by 3 bases and J by 4 bases, 7 bases remained unmatched. This CDR3 contains 17 residues. Germline V gene data show CDR1 as LNHNV and CDR2 as YYDKDF (reference sequence). The CDR3 nucleotides are TGTGCCACCAGCAGGGACCCACTAGCGGGAGGGCCAGATACGCAGTATTTT. This translates into CATSRDPLAGGPDTQYF.

This chain uses TRBV5-4 with TRBJ1-1; D not resolved. The CDR3 totals 12 residues. Germline V gene lookup returns CDR1 SGHNT and CDR2 YYREEE (reference sequence). With 1 base removed from V and 5 bases from J, the gap between germline ends came to 6 bases. The chain's CDR3 is CASSLLGTEAFF. CDR3 DNA sequence: TGTGCCAGCAGCTTGCTCGGGACTGAAGCTTTCTTT.

This clone was seen a single time. This chain links TRBV29-1 with TRBJ2-7; TRBD1 agrees at 7 bases. The CDR3 totals 12 residues. With 3 bases clipped from V and 3 bases from J, the junction kept 2 bases outside the gene matches. Germline CDR1 and CDR2: SQVTM and ANQGSEA. The CDR3 is CSVEDRYYEQYF. The CDR3 DNA follows: TGCAGCGTTGAGGACAGGTACTACGAGCAGTACTTC.

This chain connects TRBV9 to TRBJ2-1; 13 nucleotides line up with TRBD2. With V trimmed by 4 bases and J by 9 bases, 7 bases remained unmatched. Germline assignment: CDR1 SGDLS and CDR2 YYNGEE. The CDR3 is 15 residues long. CDR3 bases: TGTGCCAGCAGCCCTCGGACTAGCGGGAGTACTGAGCAGTTCTTC. Translation: CASSPRTSGSTEQFF.